This T cell receptor (beta chain) emerged from a study of blood T cells in healthy people across ages. Each sample provided at least 5 micrograms of extracted total RNA. Of note for this clonotype: Its antigen is undetermined.

Study-level points and caveats: Considered underestimates were the diversity estimates obtained from one million T cells. Correlation between TCR beta diversity and naive T cell percentage was strong. Long-lived donors carried more naive CD4+ cells and greater diversity than aged donors.

Through a sample-barcoded 5' primer and a J-beta primer mix, a second PCR was run for roughly 7 to 11 cycles. MiXCR, applied by TCRdb to the 5' RACE reads, yields one record per CDR3 protein. The sample lists roughly 1,500,000 distinct CDR3 sequences; 40% to 50% were seen once. The sample comprised blood. This sequence originates from a woman aged 18-30 years in good health.

This chain's CDR3 is CASSLSGGLGSPLHF. For the CDR3, the DNA is TGTGCCAGCAGTTTATCGGGGGGCTTGGGGTCACCCCTCCACTTT. The chain is built from TRBV27 and TRBJ1-6; possibly TRBD1 for D (6 bases). Trimming cost V 0 bases and J 10 bases, with 13 bases left between them. CDR3 length equals 15 residues. Germline assignment: CDR1 MNHEY and CDR2 SMNVEV (reference sequence).